This T cell receptor beta chain was sequenced in a study of Tregs in tolerant kidney transplant recipients. Notes on the study in general: The small number of patients limits these findings pending further validation. This study did not directly address biological reproducibility.

V lost 4 bases and J 5 bases, leaving 14 bases between the germline ends. This CDR3 comprises 15 residues. Germline V gives CDR1 MNHNS, CDR2 SASEGT. The method was immunoSEQ multiplex PCR; TCRdb's version includes in-frame clones alone and lacks a portion of them. Here the sample spans about 240,000 clones, around 82% being singletons. Unstimulated Tregs (CD4+CD25+CD127-) and CD4+CD25- non-Tregs were sorted from PBMCs. In the case of this clone: Its target is unknown.

This receptor was taken from a human donor in good health. Sequenced: CD4+ T cells from blood. The J gene is TRBJ1-4, the V gene TRBV6-1; maybe TRBD1 (5 bases). The CDR3 spells CASSGGSTLNEKLFF. For the CDR3, the DNA is TGTGCCAGCAGTGGGGGGTCGACGTTAAATGAAAAACTGTTTTTT.